The T cell receptor beta chain described here comes from a study of blood T cell repertoires in COVID-19. Trimming at V came to 6 bases and at J to 2 bases, leaving 5 bases not matched to a gene. The CDR3 extends over 14 amino acids. CDR1 is SGHVS, CDR2 FQNEAQ, per germline. Sequenced by immunoSEQ multiplex PCR; TCRdb stores in-frame clones only, minus some. The table has some 110,000 clones, approximately 80% seen once. The source material was peripheral blood. V gene TRBV7-8 combines with J gene TRBJ2-3, with 7 nucleotides matching TRBD1. The TCR originated in a man aged 55 to 70 with acute or convalescent COVID-19. CDR3 bases: TGTGCCAGCAGAGGGACAGCCACCACAGATACGCAGTATTTT. Translated: CASRGTATTDTQYF.